The 3 T cell receptor beta chains presented below share a single source sample, sequenced in a study of identical twins. TCRdb reprocessed the 5' RACE reads via MiXCR and lists one record per CDR3 protein. This sample has 600,000 to 850,000 distinct CDR3 sequences; about 20% occur once, and the top ten carry about 12%. This sample also appeared in a second study, on T cells expressing NK-cell markers.

The specimen was PBMCs. Every receptor here comes from a woman aged 18-30 years in good health.

This clonotype was found once. V gene TRBV20-1 combines with J gene TRBJ1-6, with a possible D match to TRBD1 (5 bases). CDR3 length: 14 amino acids. Trimming pared 5 bases from V and 0 bases from J, leaving 8 bases between. Germline CDR1 is DFQATT and CDR2 is SNEGSKA (reference sequence). The CDR3 here is CSALGDSYNSPLHF. The CDR3 nucleotides are TGCAGTGCTCTAGGGGACTCCTATAATTCACCCCTCCACTTT.

This clonotype was observed a few times. The chain joins TRBV12-3 or TRBV12-4 to TRBJ1-2; possibly TRBD1 for D (5 bases). CDR3 length: 14 amino acids. V was trimmed by 4 bases and J by 5 bases, leaving 14 bases between them. The CDR3 loop reads CASSSGRVWYGYTF. Written as DNA, the CDR3 is TGTGCCAGCAGTTCGGGCAGGGTTTGGTATGGCTACACCTTC.

The chain recombines TRBV12-3 or TRBV12-4 with TRBJ2-1; D is uncertain. CDR3 length: 14 amino acids. The V gene lost 3 bases and the J gene lost 1 base, with 7 bases spanning the gap. The CDR3 protein is CASSFDPSYNEQFF. The CDR3 bases are TGTGCCAGCAGTTTTGATCCGTCCTACAATGAGCAGTTCTTC.